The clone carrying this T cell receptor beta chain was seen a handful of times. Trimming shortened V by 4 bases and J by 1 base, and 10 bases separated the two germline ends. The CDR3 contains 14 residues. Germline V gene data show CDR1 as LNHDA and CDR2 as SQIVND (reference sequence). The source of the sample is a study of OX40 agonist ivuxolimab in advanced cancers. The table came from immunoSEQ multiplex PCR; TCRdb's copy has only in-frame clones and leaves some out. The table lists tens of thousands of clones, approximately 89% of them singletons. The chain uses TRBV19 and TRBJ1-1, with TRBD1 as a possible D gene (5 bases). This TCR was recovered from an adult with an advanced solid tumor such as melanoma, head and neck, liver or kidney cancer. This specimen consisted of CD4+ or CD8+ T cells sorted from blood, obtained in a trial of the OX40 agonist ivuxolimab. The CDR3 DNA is TGTGCCAGTAGTAAGCGGGGCGAGAACACTGAAGCTTTCTTT. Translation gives CASSKRGENTEAFF.